This TCR beta chain comes out of a study of PD-L1 blockade in urothelial cancer. Study details: Patients had received 0 to 3 prior chemotherapy regimens.

Stated time point: pretreatment peripheral blood. Method: immunoSEQ multiplex PCR; TCRdb's copy keeps in-frame clones and lacks some. The table lists about 50,000 clones, under 90% of them singletons, with approximately 2.9% in the top ten. The CDR3 spans 14 residues. Per the germline V gene, CDR1 is SGHNT and CDR2 is YYREEE (reference sequence). The V and J ends lost 0 bases and 5 bases respectively, with 11 bases between them. This receptor was obtained from a man between 65 and 85 years old with urothelial cancer. The sample in question was PBMCs, obtained around atezolizumab (anti-PD-L1) treatment. This chain uses TRBV5-4 with TRBJ1-1; no firm D call. This chain's CDR3 is CASSLVGVLTEAFF. The CDR3 DNA reads TGTGCCAGCAGCTTGGTCGGGGTGTTGACTGAAGCTTTCTTT.